Described below is a single T cell receptor beta chain sequence and its context. Antigen unknown. The germline CDR1 and CDR2 sequences are GTSNPN and SVGIG (reference sequence). The V gene end was trimmed by 7 bases and the J gene end by 3 bases; junction bases not matched to a gene: 7. CDR3 length: 14 residues. The investigators reverse transcribed all of the isolated RNA, so they sequenced expressed TCRB transcripts. TCRdb's copy holds only in-frame clones and misses some; the assay was immunoSEQ multiplex PCR. The sample shows some 44,000 clones, roughly 50% of them seen only once. The data derive from a study of beta chain features in type 1 diabetes. The overall study: No patient-donor differences in age, gender, total cells or subset yield. Examination spanned some 100 million sorted cells from all samples.

Via the markers CD45RO/CCR7/CD25/CD127/CD95/CD27, stem cell-like memory, regulatory, central memory and naive CD4+ cells were sorted. Study results and limitations: The cDNA sequencing approach could over-represent high-TCR-expressing cells.

The V and J genes are TRBV30 and TRBJ2-1; 9 positions match TRBD2. The sample taken for sequencing was stem cell memory CD4+ T cells from blood. The receptor was derived from a woman in her twenties or thirties in good health. CDR3 bases: TGTGCCTACAGAATTAGCGGGAGCTACAATGAGCAGTTCTTC. Its translation: CAYRISGSYNEQFF.